This passage covers 11 T cell receptor beta chains from one sample sequenced in a study of PD-1 blockade in classical Hodgkin lymphoma. Clones were read by immunoSEQ multiplex PCR, and TCRdb kept only the in-frame ones, dropping some. The table includes about 30,000 clones, about two thirds detected once. All patients relapsed after autologous stem cell transplantation, and brentuximab vedotin exposure varied. The sequences come from peripheral blood mononuclear cells (PBMCs), collected before the second cycle of nivolumab. Receptors originate from a human donor with classical Hodgkin lymphoma.

In its sample, this clone was seen a few times. This chain connects TRBV4-2 to TRBJ2-3; D uncertain. The CDR3 is made up of 17 amino acids. Trimming left V 8 bases short and J 0 bases short, with 21 bases between. The V gene's germline CDR1 is LGHNA and CDR2 YNFKEQ. CDR3 in DNA: TGTGCCAGCGGCTCTTCTGGAGCGAGCCTTAGCACAGATACGCAGTATTTT. This sequence encodes CASGSSGASLSTDTQYF.

CDR3 residues: CASATSPDYQPQHF. CDR3 sequence (DNA): TGTGCCAGCGCGACCAGCCCCGATTATCAGCCCCAGCATTTT. V and J are TRBV27 and TRBJ1-5; no firm D call. V was clipped by 8 bases and J by 5 bases, with 16 bases between them. The CDR3 spans 14 residues. Germline V CDR1 and CDR2: MNHEY, SMNVEV (reference sequence).

The chain joins TRBV7-8 to TRBJ2-5; 12 bases fit TRBD2. Germline loops: CDR1 SGHVS, CDR2 FQNEAQ. The CDR3 runs 19 residues. With 2 bases clipped from V and 2 bases from J, the junction kept 12 bases outside the gene matches. The CDR3: CASSLRSASGGALQETQYF. The DNA for the CDR3 is TGTGCCAGCAGCTTAAGATCGGCTAGCGGGGGGGCACTACAAGAGACCCAGTACTTC.

The rearrangement joins TRBV11-2 to TRBJ2-2; TRBD1 matches 9 bases. Per the germline V gene, CDR1 is SGHAT and CDR2 is FQNNGV. V lost 3 bases to trimming and J lost 4 bases; unmatched junction nucleotides: 3. The CDR3 length is 15 residues. The CDR3 DNA sequence: TGTGCCAGCAGCTTCCGACAGGGGGGCACCGGGGAGCTGTTTTTT. Translation: CASSFRQGGTGELFF.

The table lists this clone with a few counts. The genes are TRBV14 and TRBJ2-6, with D unclear. Germline V gene sequence: CDR1 SGHDN, CDR2 FVKESK. Trimming took 6 bases from V and 4 from J, leaving 13 bases between them. The CDR3 covers 15 residues. DNA of the CDR3: TGTGCCAGCAGTCGACGGCCAATCGGGGCCAACGTCCTGACTTTC. Its translation: CASSRRPIGANVLTF.

The chain couples TRBV7-8 to TRBJ2-6, with unresolved D. The CDR3 sequence is 12 residues long. Germline V CDR1 and CDR2: SGHVS, FQNEAQ. Trimming shortened V by 10 bases and J by 4 bases, and 8 bases separated the two germline ends. CDR3 region: CATPGGANVLTF. Here the CDR3 DNA reads TGTGCCACCCCCGGCGGGGCCAACGTCCTGACTTTC.

This rearrangement joins TRBV30 to TRBJ2-3; D not resolved. Germline loops: CDR1 GTSNPN, CDR2 SVGIG (reference sequence). The CDR3 covers 12 residues. V was cut by 2 bases and J by 4 bases, with 7 bases left in between. For the CDR3, the DNA is TGTGCCTGGAGTATCTGGGCAGATACGCAGTATTTT. Translated: CAWSIWADTQYF.

This clone has more than one count but fewer than ten. The J gene is TRBJ2-7, the V gene TRBV15, with D possibly being TRBD2 (7 bases). CDR1 and CDR2 from the germline V gene are LNHNV and YYDKDF (reference sequence). Trimming took 0 bases from V and 2 from J, leaving 20 bases between them. The CDR3 is 18 residues long. The CDR3 loop reads CATSRDLGVRGQTYEQYV. For the CDR3, the DNA is TGTGCCACCAGCAGAGACCTTGGGGTGCGGGGGCAGACCTACGAGCAGTACGTC.

This clone was seen a handful of times. Other DNA sequences in this sample translate to the same CDR3. This rearrangement joins TRBV6-1 to TRBJ2-6; 9 bases align to TRBD1. Germline trimming cut 6 bases from V and 0 bases from J; bases unmatched to any gene: 0. The germline V gene has CDR1 MNHNS and CDR2 SASEGT. CDR3 length equals 15 residues. Here the CDR3 reads CASRTGGSGANVLTF. As DNA, the CDR3 is TGTGCCAGCAGGACAGGGGGCTCTGGGGCCAACGTCCTGACTTTC.

This sequence joins TRBV7-8 and TRBJ2-7; D uncertain. The CDR3 consists of 14 residues. V lost 1 base, J lost 3 bases, and 10 bases lay in between. Germline V lookup: CDR1 SGHVS, CDR2 FQNEAQ. CDR3 DNA sequence: TGTGCCAGCAGCTTAGAGACGGGCCACTACGAGCAGTACGTC. This encodes CASSLETGHYEQYV.

The rearrangement joins TRBV5-6 to TRBJ1-1; D gene unclear. Germline CDR1 is SGHDT and CDR2 is YYEEEE. This CDR3 is built from 15 residues. V lost 6 bases and J lost 0, with 15 bases in between. The CDR3 spells CASKERVNMNTEAFF. CDR3 coding DNA: TGTGCCAGCAAGGAGCGGGTTAACATGAACACTGAAGCTTTCTTT.